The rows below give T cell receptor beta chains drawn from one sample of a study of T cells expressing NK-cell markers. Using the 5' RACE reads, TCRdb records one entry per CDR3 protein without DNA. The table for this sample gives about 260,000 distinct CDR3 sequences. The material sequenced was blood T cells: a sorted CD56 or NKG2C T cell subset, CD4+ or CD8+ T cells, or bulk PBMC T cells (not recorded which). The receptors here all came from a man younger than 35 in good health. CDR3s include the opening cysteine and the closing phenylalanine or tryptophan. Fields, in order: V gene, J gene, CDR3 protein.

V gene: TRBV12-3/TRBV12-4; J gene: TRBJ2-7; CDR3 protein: CASSFMGLSYEQYF
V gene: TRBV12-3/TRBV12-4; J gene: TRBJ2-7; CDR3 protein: CASSLGTSGTGYEQYF
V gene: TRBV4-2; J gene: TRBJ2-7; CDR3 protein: CASSPGKRSGMGGEQYF
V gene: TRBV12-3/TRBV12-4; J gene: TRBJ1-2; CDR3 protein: CASSRTVTLNF
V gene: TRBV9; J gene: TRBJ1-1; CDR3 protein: CASSPRTDMNTEAFF
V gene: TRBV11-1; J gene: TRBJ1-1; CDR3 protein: CASSLGQGLRRTEAFF
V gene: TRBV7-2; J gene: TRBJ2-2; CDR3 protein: CASSFPDRERKTGELFF
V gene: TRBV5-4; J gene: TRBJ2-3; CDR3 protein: CASTQRVAGHTDTQYF
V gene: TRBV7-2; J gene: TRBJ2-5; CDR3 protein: CASSLRSGGLQETQYF
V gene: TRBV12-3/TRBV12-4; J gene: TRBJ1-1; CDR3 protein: CASSWTFPEAFF
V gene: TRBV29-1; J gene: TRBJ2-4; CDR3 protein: CSVEDTAGTGRNIQYF
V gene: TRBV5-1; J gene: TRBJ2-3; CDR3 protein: CASNREGRNTDTQYF
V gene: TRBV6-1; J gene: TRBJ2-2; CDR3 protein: CASVRLAAGELFF
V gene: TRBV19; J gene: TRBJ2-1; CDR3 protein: CASSIGVGGEQFF
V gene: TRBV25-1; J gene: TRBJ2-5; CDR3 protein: CASSAPIIIRGETQYF
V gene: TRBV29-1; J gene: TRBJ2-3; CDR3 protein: CSVKNRGRPDTQYF
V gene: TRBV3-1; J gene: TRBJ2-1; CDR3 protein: CASSQDVGGITYMHEQFF
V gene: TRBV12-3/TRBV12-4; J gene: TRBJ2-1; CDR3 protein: CASSLTSGRANEQFF
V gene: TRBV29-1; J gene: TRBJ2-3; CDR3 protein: CSGRTPDTQYF
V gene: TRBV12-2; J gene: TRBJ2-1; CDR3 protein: CASRSPAGSGYNEQFF
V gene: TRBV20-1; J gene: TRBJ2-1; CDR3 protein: CSAKRLAGYEQFF
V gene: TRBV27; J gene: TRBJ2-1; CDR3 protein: CASSQSPLLAGAPNEQFF
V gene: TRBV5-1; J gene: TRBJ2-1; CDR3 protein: CASSFDSGRIHNEQFF
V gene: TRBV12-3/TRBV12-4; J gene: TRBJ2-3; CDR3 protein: CASKFEGGYHTDTQYF
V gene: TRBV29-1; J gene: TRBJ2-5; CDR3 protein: CSAKPGQVKQETQYF
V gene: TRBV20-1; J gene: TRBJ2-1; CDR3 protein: CSAPWGGSTGEQFF
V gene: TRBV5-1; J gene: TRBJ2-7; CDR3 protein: CASSSGTRSYEQYF
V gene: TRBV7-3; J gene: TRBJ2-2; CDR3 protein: CASSPWTRGIGELFF
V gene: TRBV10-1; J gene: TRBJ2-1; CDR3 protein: CASSDSWTSGSNEQFF
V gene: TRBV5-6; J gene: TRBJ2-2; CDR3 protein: CASSLQDGELFF
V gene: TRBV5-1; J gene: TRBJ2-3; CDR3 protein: CASSLGTSGLTDTQYF
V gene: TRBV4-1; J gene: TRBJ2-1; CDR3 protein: CASSARRQGARRIMSQQFF
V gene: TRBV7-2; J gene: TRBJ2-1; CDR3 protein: CASSSAPGTTVNEQFF
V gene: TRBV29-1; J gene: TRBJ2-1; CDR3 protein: CSVQGSPSYNEQFF
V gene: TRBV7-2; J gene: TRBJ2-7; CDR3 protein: CASSLVVTSGPEQYF
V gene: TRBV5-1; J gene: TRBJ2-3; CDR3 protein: CASSFTTGAVDTQYF
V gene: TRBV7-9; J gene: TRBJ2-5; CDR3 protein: CASNRDSVQETQYF
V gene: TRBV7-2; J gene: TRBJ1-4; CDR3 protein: CASSLAKTGPNEKLFF
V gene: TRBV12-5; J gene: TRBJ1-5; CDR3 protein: CASGSLQQGYSNQPQHF
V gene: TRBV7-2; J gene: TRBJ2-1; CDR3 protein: CASSLAHWREGNEQFF
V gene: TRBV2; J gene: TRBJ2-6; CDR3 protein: CASSPTGTRFSGANVLTF
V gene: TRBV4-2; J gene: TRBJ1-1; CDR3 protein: CASSQDDPREPNTEAFF
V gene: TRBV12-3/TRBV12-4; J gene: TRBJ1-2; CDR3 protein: CASSLYGGPNYGYTF
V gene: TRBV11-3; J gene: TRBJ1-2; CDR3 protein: CASSLTGGGSYGYTF
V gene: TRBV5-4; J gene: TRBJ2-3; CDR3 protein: CASSLAGLAGVADTQYF
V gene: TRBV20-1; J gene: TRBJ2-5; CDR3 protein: CSARGVAGGRRETQYF
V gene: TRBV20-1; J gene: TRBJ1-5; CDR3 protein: CSATVQGGRPQHF
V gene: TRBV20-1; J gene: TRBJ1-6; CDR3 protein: CSAATGPSSYNSPLHF
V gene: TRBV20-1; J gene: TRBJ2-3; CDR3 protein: CSATSSGRGTDTQYF
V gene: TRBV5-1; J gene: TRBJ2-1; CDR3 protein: CASSYDWQQFF
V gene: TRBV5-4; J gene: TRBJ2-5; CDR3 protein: CASTQGTVTGETQYF
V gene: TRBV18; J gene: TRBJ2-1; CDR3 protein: CASSPPHSGRRHNEQFF
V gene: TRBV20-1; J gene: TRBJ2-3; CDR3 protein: CSARGGSGVTDTQYF
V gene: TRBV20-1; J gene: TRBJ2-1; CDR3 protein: CSALSSSGAYNEQFF
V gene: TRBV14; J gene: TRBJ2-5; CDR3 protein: CASSQGSGRGETQYF
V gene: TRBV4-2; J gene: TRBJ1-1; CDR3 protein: CASSQDLWSEAFF
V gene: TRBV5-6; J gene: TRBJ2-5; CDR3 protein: CASSLDRGGETQYF
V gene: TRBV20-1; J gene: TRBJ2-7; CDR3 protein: CSFSGRDYEQYF
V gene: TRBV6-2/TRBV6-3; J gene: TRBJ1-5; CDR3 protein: CASSYSPGGANQPQHF
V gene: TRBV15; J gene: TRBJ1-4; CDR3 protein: CATSVNRGSVEKLFF